This is a list of T cell receptor beta chains from one sample in a study of blood T cells in healthy people across ages. MiXCR, applied by TCRdb to the 5' RACE reads, yields one record per CDR3 protein. Found here are about 800,000 distinct CDR3 sequences, roughly 25% of them singletons; the top ten hold under 4.5%. Separately, the same data were catalogued under a study of T cells of mothers and their children.

The material sequenced was blood. These receptors all come from a boy aged 5-17 years in good health. Both conserved end residues are part of each CDR3. The D gene is left open where the match is weak. Size tells how often a clone was seen (once, few, many) or the class of an expanded clone, and some rows leave it out.

clone size: few
V gene: TRBV25-1
J gene: TRBJ2-7
D gene: .
CDR3 DNA: TGTGCCAGCAGTGATCACACGGCCCTTACTTACGAGCAGTACTTC
CDR3 protein: CASSDHTALTYEQYF

clone size: few
V gene: TRBV5-6
J gene: TRBJ2-5
D gene: TRBD2
CDR3 DNA: TGTGCCAGCAGCGGGACTAAACAAGAGACCCAGTACTTC
CDR3 protein: CASSGTKQETQYF

clone size: few
V gene: TRBV10-3
J gene: TRBJ2-4
D gene: .
CDR3 DNA: TGTGCCGCCGGTGGGGGTGGCGCCATTCAGTACTTC
CDR3 protein: CAAGGGGAIQYF

clone size: few
V gene: TRBV5-5
J gene: TRBJ2-5
D gene: .
CDR3 DNA: TGTGCCAGCAGCTGGGGGCTGGTCAGGGGTATTCAAGAGACCCAGTACTTC
CDR3 protein: CASSWGLVRGIQETQYF

clone size: .
V gene: TRBV7-2
J gene: TRBJ2-3
D gene: TRBD2
CDR3 DNA: TGTGCCAGCAGCTTAGAGAGCGGGGGGCGCACAGATACGCAGTATTTT
CDR3 protein: CASSLESGGRTDTQYF

clone size: .
V gene: TRBV4-3
J gene: TRBJ1-2
D gene: .
CDR3 DNA: TGCGCCAGCGCTCCAACCTCGGACGGCTATGGCTACACCTTC
CDR3 protein: CASAPTSDGYGYTF

clone size: .
V gene: TRBV7-2
J gene: TRBJ2-3
D gene: .
CDR3 DNA: TGTGCCAGCAGCTCCCCCCCGAATACGCAGTATTTT
CDR3 protein: CASSSPPNTQYF

clone size: .
V gene: TRBV5-1
J gene: TRBJ1-5
D gene: TRBD1
CDR3 DNA: TGCGCCAGCAGCCAAGGGACAGCTAGCAATCAGCCCCAGCATTTT
CDR3 protein: CASSQGTASNQPQHF

clone size: few
V gene: TRBV7-8
J gene: TRBJ2-5
D gene: .
CDR3 DNA: TGTGCCAGCAGGCTTACCGGGACAGAGACCCAGTACTTC
CDR3 protein: CASRLTGTETQYF

clone size: .
V gene: TRBV20-1
J gene: TRBJ2-1
D gene: TRBD2
CDR3 DNA: TGCAGTGCTGCGGCGGGGGACCACAATGAGCAGTTCTTC
CDR3 protein: CSAAAGDHNEQFF

clone size: few
V gene: TRBV4-3
J gene: TRBJ1-2
D gene: TRBD1
CDR3 DNA: TGCGCCAGCAGCCAAGACGCTGGGACAGGGCACGCGGAGGGCTACACCTTC
CDR3 protein: CASSQDAGTGHAEGYTF

clone size: .
V gene: TRBV4-1
J gene: TRBJ2-2
D gene: .
CDR3 DNA: TGCGCCAGCAGCCAAGACTGGTCCGGGGAGCTGTTTTTT
CDR3 protein: CASSQDWSGELFF

clone size: few
V gene: TRBV9
J gene: TRBJ2-5
D gene: .
CDR3 DNA: TGTGCCAGCAGCGTAGACCCGATCCAAGAGACCCAGTACTTC
CDR3 protein: CASSVDPIQETQYF

clone size: few
V gene: TRBV7-3
J gene: TRBJ1-1
D gene: TRBD1
CDR3 DNA: TGTGCCAGCAGCTCGACAGGGTTTGAGACTGAAGCTTTCTTT
CDR3 protein: CASSSTGFETEAFF

clone size: .
V gene: TRBV20-1
J gene: TRBJ2-5
D gene: .
CDR3 DNA: TGCAGTGCTAGGCGGCCCGGGACTTCGAAGGAGACCCAGTACTTC
CDR3 protein: CSARRPGTSKETQYF

clone size: .
V gene: TRBV3-1
J gene: TRBJ2-5
D gene: TRBD1
CDR3 DNA: TGTGCCAGCAGCCACAGGACAGGGACGCAAGAGACCCAGTACTTC
CDR3 protein: CASSHRTGTQETQYF

clone size: few
V gene: TRBV20-1
J gene: TRBJ1-5
D gene: .
CDR3 DNA: TGCAGTGCTAGACTATCCGGGAATCAGCCCCAGCATTTT
CDR3 protein: CSARLSGNQPQHF

clone size: .
V gene: TRBV29-1
J gene: TRBJ2-2
D gene: .
CDR3 DNA: TGCAGCGTTGAGCCCGAGGCGGGGGAGCTGTTTTTT
CDR3 protein: CSVEPEAGELFF

clone size: .
V gene: TRBV12-3/TRBV12-4
J gene: TRBJ2-5
D gene: TRBD1
CDR3 DNA: TGTGCCAGCAGCACCGGGACAGGGGGAGGAGAGACCCAGTACTTC
CDR3 protein: CASSTGTGGGETQYF

clone size: .
V gene: TRBV11-2
J gene: TRBJ2-1
D gene: .
CDR3 DNA: TGTGCCAGCAGCTTTGCCGGCCAGCGGTCAGGGAATGAGCAGTTCTTC
CDR3 protein: CASSFAGQRSGNEQFF

clone size: few
V gene: TRBV12-3/TRBV12-4
J gene: TRBJ2-1
D gene: TRBD2
CDR3 DNA: TGTGCCAGCAGTTCAACTAGCGGGGGGGCATTTAATGAGCAGTTCTTC
CDR3 protein: CASSSTSGGAFNEQFF

clone size: few
V gene: TRBV7-2
J gene: TRBJ2-3
D gene: .
CDR3 DNA: TGTGCCAGCAGCATACTAGCCCGTACACCCTCGGCTACGCAGTATTTT
CDR3 protein: CASSILARTPSATQYF

clone size: few
V gene: TRBV27
J gene: TRBJ1-2
D gene: TRBD1
CDR3 DNA: TGTGCCAGCAGTCCAGACAGGGGTAGCTACACCTTC
CDR3 protein: CASSPDRGSYTF

clone size: .
V gene: TRBV11-2
J gene: TRBJ2-7
D gene: .
CDR3 DNA: TGTGCCAGCAGCGACGGACGGCGGACCTACGAGCAGTACTTC
CDR3 protein: CASSDGRRTYEQYF

clone size: few
V gene: TRBV7-9
J gene: TRBJ1-2
D gene: TRBD1
CDR3 DNA: TGTGCCAGCAGCTTCATACAGGGGGCAGATGGCTACACCTTC
CDR3 protein: CASSFIQGADGYTF

clone size: few
V gene: TRBV29-1
J gene: TRBJ2-1
D gene: .
CDR3 DNA: TGCAGCGTTGAAGATCAGGGCAGTCTTTTGTACAATGAGCAGTTCTTC
CDR3 protein: CSVEDQGSLLYNEQFF

clone size: many
V gene: TRBV7-9
J gene: TRBJ2-3
D gene: TRBD2
CDR3 DNA: TGTGCCAGCAGCTTAAGCGCGGGAGAGAGCACAGATACGCAGTATTTT
CDR3 protein: CASSLSAGESTDTQYF

clone size: few
V gene: TRBV29-1
J gene: TRBJ2-1
D gene: TRBD2
CDR3 DNA: TGCAGCGTTGAAGAAGCGGGGGTCAACAATGAGCAGTTCTTC
CDR3 protein: CSVEEAGVNNEQFF

clone size: .
V gene: TRBV20-1
J gene: TRBJ1-5
D gene: .
CDR3 DNA: TGCAGTGCTTTAGACAGCTATAGCAATCAGCCCCAGCATTTT
CDR3 protein: CSALDSYSNQPQHF

clone size: .
V gene: TRBV30
J gene: TRBJ2-6
D gene: .
CDR3 DNA: TGTGCCTGGAGGAGGGGGGGAAATGGGGCCAACGTCCTGACTTTC
CDR3 protein: CAWRRGGNGANVLTF

clone size: few
V gene: TRBV7-2
J gene: TRBJ2-7
D gene: TRBD1
CDR3 DNA: TGTGCCAGCAGCTTACCACGAGCAGGGGGCGGCTACGAGCAGTACTTC
CDR3 protein: CASSLPRAGGGYEQYF

clone size: few
V gene: TRBV20-1
J gene: TRBJ1-5
D gene: .
CDR3 DNA: TGCAGTGCTAGAGTAGCGGGGACAAATCAGCCCCAGCATTTT
CDR3 protein: CSARVAGTNQPQHF

clone size: .
V gene: TRBV20-1
J gene: TRBJ2-5
D gene: .
CDR3 DNA: TGCAGTGCAGAAATGTTAGAGGTCCAAGAGACCCAGTACTTC
CDR3 protein: CSAEMLEVQETQYF

clone size: .
V gene: TRBV9
J gene: TRBJ1-1
D gene: .
CDR3 DNA: TGTGCCAGCAGCGCAACCCAGGGTAACACTGAAGCTTTCTTT
CDR3 protein: CASSATQGNTEAFF

clone size: .
V gene: TRBV5-1
J gene: TRBJ1-1
D gene: .
CDR3 DNA: TGCGCCAGCAGCTTGGGCCCCGACGGGGGGCCGGGAGCTTTCTTT
CDR3 protein: CASSLGPDGGPGAFF

clone size: few
V gene: TRBV25-1
J gene: TRBJ2-2
D gene: .
CDR3 DNA: TGTGCCAGCAGTGAAGTATCCGGGACCACAAACACCGGGGAGCTGTTTTTT
CDR3 protein: CASSEVSGTTNTGELFF

clone size: few
V gene: TRBV5-5
J gene: TRBJ2-7
D gene: .
CDR3 DNA: TGTGCCAGCAGCCCCCCCGTCGGTCAGAAAGTGAACGAGCAGTACTTC
CDR3 protein: CASSPPVGQKVNEQYF

clone size: .
V gene: TRBV10-3
J gene: TRBJ1-1
D gene: TRBD1
CDR3 DNA: TGTGCCATCAGTGAAAGAGGGGGCCTCATCAACACTGAAGCTTTCTTT
CDR3 protein: CAISERGGLINTEAFF

clone size: .
V gene: TRBV10-3
J gene: TRBJ1-1
D gene: .
CDR3 DNA: TGTGCCATCAGGAAAGGGACGGAGAACACTGAAGCTTTCTTT
CDR3 protein: CAIRKGTENTEAFF

clone size: .
V gene: TRBV12-3/TRBV12-4
J gene: TRBJ2-7
D gene: .
CDR3 DNA: TGTGCCAGCCGACGGACGGAGGACTACGAGCAGTACTTC
CDR3 protein: CASRRTEDYEQYF

clone size: once
V gene: TRBV7-8
J gene: TRBJ2-7
D gene: .
CDR3 DNA: TGTGCCTGCAGCTTAGGAGGGGACCACGAGCAGTACTTC
CDR3 protein: CACSLGGDHEQYF

clone size: few
V gene: TRBV28
J gene: TRBJ2-5
D gene: .
CDR3 DNA: TGTGCCAGCAGTTTACCGGGACTGGCGGACCAAGAGACCCAGTACTTC
CDR3 protein: CASSLPGLADQETQYF

clone size: few
V gene: TRBV12-3/TRBV12-4
J gene: TRBJ1-2
D gene: TRBD1
CDR3 DNA: TGTGCCAGCAGCCCGACAGGGTGGTATGGCTACACCTTC
CDR3 protein: CASSPTGWYGYTF

clone size: few
V gene: TRBV18
J gene: TRBJ2-7
D gene: .
CDR3 DNA: TGTGCCAGCTCACCACCTGGGTCTAGAAGGGTCTACGAGCAGTACTTC
CDR3 protein: CASSPPGSRRVYEQYF

clone size: many
V gene: TRBV3-1
J gene: TRBJ2-7
D gene: .
CDR3 DNA: TGTGCCAGCTCGGTCGGCACCTACGAGCAGTACTTC
CDR3 protein: CASSVGTYEQYF

clone size: few
V gene: TRBV5-6
J gene: TRBJ2-5
D gene: TRBD1
CDR3 DNA: TGTGCCAGCAGCTCCCGACAGGGGAAAAAGACCCAGTACTTC
CDR3 protein: CASSSRQGKKTQYF

clone size: .
V gene: TRBV7-2
J gene: TRBJ1-5
D gene: .
CDR3 DNA: TGTGCCAGCAGCTTAGTTGGCGGTCGGCCCCAGCATTTT
CDR3 protein: CASSLVGGRPQHF

clone size: .
V gene: TRBV10-3
J gene: TRBJ2-3
D gene: .
CDR3 DNA: TGTGCCATCAGTGATGGGCTGATTAGCACAGATACGCAGTATTTT
CDR3 protein: CAISDGLISTDTQYF

clone size: few
V gene: TRBV6-2/TRBV6-3
J gene: TRBJ2-7
D gene: .
CDR3 DNA: TGTGCCAGCAGTTACCCTCCGCCCTACGAGCAGTACTTC
CDR3 protein: CASSYPPPYEQYF

clone size: .
V gene: TRBV4-3
J gene: TRBJ2-7
D gene: .
CDR3 DNA: TGCGCCAGCAGCCGAGATACGGAGACCGGGGGCTACGAGCAGTACTTC
CDR3 protein: CASSRDTETGGYEQYF

clone size: .
V gene: TRBV6-2/TRBV6-3
J gene: TRBJ2-2
D gene: .
CDR3 DNA: TGTGCCAGCAGTTACATGGCTGCCGCGAACATGGGGGAGCTGTTTTTT
CDR3 protein: CASSYMAAANMGELFF

clone size: .
V gene: TRBV13
J gene: TRBJ2-3
D gene: .
CDR3 DNA: TGTGCCAGCAGCTTTGGACCCACAGATACGCAGTATTTT
CDR3 protein: CASSFGPTDTQYF

clone size: .
V gene: TRBV11-2
J gene: TRBJ2-1
D gene: TRBD2
CDR3 DNA: TGTGCCAGCAGCTTAGCGTCACTAGCGGCCTACAATGAGCAGTTCTTC
CDR3 protein: CASSLASLAAYNEQFF

clone size: few
V gene: TRBV5-1
J gene: TRBJ2-3
D gene: TRBD2
CDR3 DNA: TGCGCCAGCAGCCCAGGGACTAGCGTTCGAACAGATACGCAGTATTTT
CDR3 protein: CASSPGTSVRTDTQYF

clone size: few
V gene: TRBV20-1
J gene: TRBJ2-1
D gene: .
CDR3 DNA: TGCAGTGCTAGAGATTTAAGGCGCGGGAATGAGCAGTTCTTC
CDR3 protein: CSARDLRRGNEQFF